This entry lists 21 T cell receptor beta chains sequenced from one sample in a study of blood T cell repertoires in COVID-19. Clones were read by immunoSEQ multiplex PCR, and TCRdb kept only the in-frame ones, dropping some. The sample records some 200,000 clones, under 90% being singletons. Sequencing used peripheral blood. These TCRs come from a young man with active or convalescent COVID-19.

The rearrangement uses TRBV9 and TRBJ1-3, with no clear D. This CDR3 is built from 15 residues. CDR1 SGDLS and CDR2 YYNGEE come from the germline V gene. Trimming took off 4 bases at V and 2 bases at J, with 13 bases between the two ends. As DNA, the CDR3 is TGTGCCAGCAGCAAACCCAGGCTGACTGGAAACACCATATATTTT. Translated: CASSKPRLTGNTIYF.

The chain recombines TRBV19 with TRBJ1-6; 9 nucleotides agree with TRBD1. Trimming took 7 bases from V and 7 from J; bases not matched to a gene: 5. CDR1 is LNHDA, CDR2 SQIVND, per germline (reference sequence). The CDR3 length is 14 residues. In DNA, the CDR3 is TGTGCCAGTAAACGGGACAGGGCGAATTCACCCCTCCACTTT. Translation gives CASKRDRANSPLHF.

This sequence joins TRBV12-1 and TRBJ1-2. TRBV12-1 is a pseudogene. The CDR3 sequence is 14 residues long. In DNA form, the CDR3 reads TGTGCCAGCAGCTTTGCTCGGGGGGTGGGCGGCTACACCTTC. It specifies CASSFARGVGGYTF.

CDR3 amino acids: CASSQAGTGINEQYF. Written as DNA, the CDR3 is TGCGCCAGCAGCCAAGCCGGGACAGGGATAAACGAGCAGTACTTC. V is TRBV4-3 and J is TRBJ2-7, with TRBD1 matching 9 bases. J was trimmed by 5 bases and V by 1 base; bases with no gene match: 6. This CDR3 comprises 15 residues. The germline CDR1 and CDR2 sequences are LGHNA and YSLEER.

V and J are TRBV7-9 and TRBJ1-6; no firm D call. V dropped 4 bases and J dropped 4 bases, with 5 bases sitting between them. The V gene's germline CDR1 is SEHNR and CDR2 FQNEAQ (reference sequence). The CDR3 has 13 amino acids. CDR3 residues: CASSSEYNSPLHF. The CDR3 DNA reads as TGTGCCAGCAGCTCGGAGTATAATTCACCCCTCCACTTT.

This chain connects TRBV3-1 (or the pseudogene TRBV3-2) to TRBJ2-5, with TRBD2 as a possible D gene (5 bases). V lost 4 bases and J lost 5, with 11 bases in between. This CDR3 has 13 residues. CDR1 and CDR2 from the germline V gene are LGHDT and YNNKEL (reference sequence). The CDR3 DNA sequence: TGTGCCAGCAGCCTCGGGAAAGGCGAGACCCAGTACTTC. It yields the protein CASSLGKGETQYF.

The chain links TRBV2 to TRBJ1-5; a possible D gene is TRBD1 (5 bases). The CDR3 is made up of 15 amino acids. The V gene lost 0 bases and the J gene lost 3 bases, with 9 bases spanning the gap. Germline V gene data show CDR1 as SNHLY and CDR2 as FYNNEI. Written as DNA, the CDR3 is TGTGCCAGCAGTGAAGCCGGGGGGATCAATCAGCCCCAGCATTTT. Amino acids: CASSEAGGINQPQHF.

The rearrangement joins TRBV2 to TRBJ2-7, with no clear D. Germline loops: CDR1 SNHLY, CDR2 FYNNEI. V dropped 7 bases and J dropped 3 bases, with 7 bases sitting between them. The length of the CDR3 is 11 residues. The CDR3 DNA sequence: TGTGCCAGCATGCAGTACTACGAGCAGTACGTC. It yields the protein CASMQYYEQYV.

This clone was observed a handful of times. This chain connects TRBV5-1 to TRBJ1-1; 8 bases fit TRBD1. Germline V gene sequence: CDR1 SGHRS, CDR2 YFSETQ. V lost 3 bases and J lost 4; bases outside the gene matches: 2. The CDR3 contains 13 residues. The CDR3 DNA is TGCGCCAGCAGCTCAGGGGGCATCACTGAAGCTTTCTTT. Residues: CASSSGGITEAFF.

This chain joins TRBV21-1 and TRBJ1-4; TRBD1, the D gene given by the table, was not confirmed from the DNA. TRBV21-1 is a pseudogene. The CDR3 contains 15 residues. The CDR3 protein is CASSKPGHPNEKLFF. CDR3 coding DNA: TGTGCCAGCAGCAAACCGGGACACCCTAATGAAAAACTGTTTTTT.

This chain joins TRBV10-3 and TRBJ2-1; tentative D call: TRBD1 (6 bases). Trimming cost V 2 bases and J 9 bases, with 17 bases left between them. Per the germline V gene, CDR1 is ENHRY and CDR2 is SYGVKD. There are 15 residues in the CDR3. The CDR3 DNA reads TGTGCCATCAGTGAGATAAGAAACAGGGATGGTGAGCAGTTCTTC. It is translated as CAISEIRNRDGEQFF.

The rearrangement links TRBV18 to TRBJ1-1; D is ambiguous. The V end lost 1 base, the J end lost 1 base, and 7 bases lay between the germline ends. The germline V gene encodes CDR1 KGHSH and CDR2 LQKENI. This CDR3 has 14 amino acids. CDR3 coding DNA: TGTGCCAGCTCACCACGAGGGAGGAACACTGAAGCTTTCTTT. Its translation is CASSPRGRNTEAFF.

This clone has a single count. The chain combines TRBV7-9 with TRBJ1-5; TRBD1 is a possible D gene (6 bases). The CDR3 is 14 amino acids. The V end lost 1 base, the J end lost 7 bases, and 11 bases lay between the germline ends. In germline, CDR1 is SEHNR, CDR2 FQNEAQ (reference sequence). CDR3 in DNA: TGTGCCAGCAGCTTAGGGGCAGGGGAGCAGCCCCAGCATTTT. Translating gives CASSLGAGEQPQHF.

This chain connects TRBV18 to TRBJ2-3, with TRBD2 identical over 13 bases. CDR1 is KGHSH and CDR2 is LQKENI in the germline V gene. This CDR3 has 17 amino acids. After removal of 0 bases from V and 4 bases from J, the junction contained 4 bases not matched to a gene. Here the CDR3 reads CASSPPGTSGAADTQYF. The CDR3 region has the DNA TGTGCCAGCTCACCACCGGGGACTAGCGGGGCGGCAGATACGCAGTATTTT.

To note about this clone: The same CDR3 is also encoded by other DNA sequences in this sample. V usage is TRBV9 and J usage is TRBJ2-2; D possibly corresponds to TRBD2 (7 bases). The V gene lost 0 bases and the J gene lost 3 bases, with 12 bases spanning the gap. Germline CDR1 and CDR2: SGDLS and YYNGEE. The length of the CDR3 is 16 residues. This chain's CDR3 is CASSVASGGDTGELFF. The DNA of the CDR3 is TGTGCCAGCAGCGTAGCTTCGGGGGGCGACACCGGGGAGCTGTTTTTT.

Worth noting for this clone: The sample contains more than one DNA sequence encoding this CDR3. The chain has TRBV6-5 and TRBJ1-1, with D possibly TRBD1 on 5 matching bases. The CDR3 loop spans 14 amino acids. CDR1 and CDR2 (germline): MNHEY, SVGAGI. V was shortened by 5 bases and J by 1 base, with 11 bases between the two germline ends. The CDR3 bases are TGTGCCAGCAGTCGCGGGACGGCGAACACTGAAGCTTTCTTT. Translation gives CASSRGTANTEAFF.

V and J are TRBV2 and TRBJ2-3, with 8 nucleotides matching TRBD1. V dropped 7 bases and J dropped 4; count of bases not matched to a gene: 13. From germline, CDR1 is SNHLY and CDR2 FYNNEI. CDR3 length: 16 residues. CDR3 loop: CASTIEGQGLSDTQYF. In DNA form, the CDR3 reads TGTGCCAGCACCATTGAAGGACAGGGATTATCAGATACGCAGTATTTT.

The genes are TRBV27 and TRBJ2-5; a possible D gene is TRBD1 (5 bases). Trimming stripped 2 bases from V and 4 bases from J, with 20 bases between. Germline V gives CDR1 MNHEY, CDR2 SMNVEV (reference sequence). The CDR3 runs to 17 residues. CDR3 amino acids: CASSLLPGKGQGETQYF. CDR3 DNA sequence: TGTGCCAGCAGTTTACTGCCTGGGAAGGGCCAGGGAGAGACCCAGTACTTC.

V gene TRBV28 combines with J gene TRBJ2-5; TRBD2 matches at 9 bases. Looked up from germline, CDR1 is MDHEN and CDR2 is SYDVKM. V gave up 4 bases and J gave up 5 bases; unmatched junction bases: 14. The CDR3 has 17 residues. CDR3 nucleotides: TGTGCCAGCAGTTCAGATTACGCGGGGGGGCCGCGGGAGACCCAGTACTTC. Translating it yields CASSSDYAGGPRETQYF. The full variable domain, its missing parts supplied by reference TRBV28 and TRBJ2-5, is DVKVTQSSRYLVKRTGEKVFLECVQDMDHENMFWYRQDPGLGLRLIYFSYDVKMKEKGDIPEGYSVSREKKERFSLILESASTNQTSMYLCASSSDYAGGPRETQYFGPGTRLLVL.

The V and J genes are TRBV14 and TRBJ1-3, with TRBD1 matching over 7 bases. Germline V gives CDR1 SGHDN, CDR2 FVKESK. Trimming at V came to 4 bases and at J to 4 bases, leaving 7 bases not matched to a gene. The CDR3 consists of 15 residues. The CDR3 reads CASSRDRVGGNTIYF. DNA for the CDR3: TGTGCCAGCAGCCGAGACAGGGTTGGAGGAAACACCATATATTTT.

The sample holds a few counts of this clone. V and J are TRBV6-1 and TRBJ1-1, with 7 bases matching TRBD1. This CDR3 contains 14 residues. After removal of 3 bases from V and 2 bases from J, the junction contained 3 bases not matched to a gene. The germline V gene encodes CDR1 MNHNS and CDR2 SASEGT. This CDR3 reads CASSEGQINTEAFF. The CDR3 DNA sequence: TGTGCCAGCAGTGAGGGACAGATCAACACTGAAGCTTTCTTT.